This is a list of T cell receptor beta chains from one sample in a study of OX40 agonist ivuxolimab in advanced cancers. Libraries were prepared by immunoSEQ multiplex PCR; TCRdb keeps only in-frame clonotypes and omits some of them. Here the sample spans about 58,000 clones, approximately 87% being singletons. The specimen was CD4+ or CD8+ T cells sorted from blood, collected in a trial of the OX40 agonist ivuxolimab. All receptors derive from an adult with an advanced solid tumor such as melanoma, head and neck, liver or kidney cancer. Each CDR3 is given with its conserved first and last residue. A D gene is named only where the DNA matches it firmly. Clone size, where shown, is once, few, many, or a class for clones that have expanded.

abundance: few
v_gene: TRBV15
j_gene: TRBJ1-5
d_gene: -
CDR3nt: TGTGCCACCAGCAGAGGGGGCAGCGATAATCAGCCCCAGCATTTT
CDR3aa: CATSRGGSDNQPQHF

abundance: -
v_gene: TRBV7-3
j_gene: TRBJ1-6
d_gene: -
CDR3nt: TGTGCCAGCAGCGAAACCCCGGGAAGTGAGTCACCCCTCCACTTT
CDR3aa: CASSETPGSESPLHF

abundance: -
v_gene: TRBV6-5
j_gene: TRBJ2-7
d_gene: -
CDR3nt: TGTGCCAGCAGGGCGACAGCGACCTACGAGCAGTACTTC
CDR3aa: CASRATATYEQYF

abundance: -
v_gene: TRBV5-1
j_gene: TRBJ2-7
d_gene: -
CDR3nt: TGCGCCAGCAGCTTGACAGCCTACGAGCAGTACTTC
CDR3aa: CASSLTAYEQYF

abundance: once
v_gene: TRBV6-1
j_gene: TRBJ1-3
d_gene: TRBD1
CDR3nt: TGTGCCAGCAGGGCCGGGACAGCCGGAAACACCATATATTTT
CDR3aa: CASRAGTAGNTIYF

abundance: -
v_gene: TRBV30
j_gene: TRBJ2-1
d_gene: -
CDR3nt: TGTGCCTGGAGTCCTTTGAGCTCCTACAATGAGCAGTTCTTC
CDR3aa: CAWSPLSSYNEQFF

abundance: -
v_gene: TRBV11-3
j_gene: TRBJ2-3
d_gene: -
CDR3nt: TGTGCCAGCAGCCTCCTCGGAGATACGCAGTATTTT
CDR3aa: CASSLLGDTQYF

abundance: -
v_gene: TRBV30
j_gene: TRBJ2-3
d_gene: TRBD2
CDR3nt: TGTGCCTGGAGTGTTGCGGGGGGCACAGATACGCAGTATTTT
CDR3aa: CAWSVAGGTDTQYF

abundance: -
v_gene: TRBV6-1
j_gene: TRBJ2-7
d_gene: TRBD2
CDR3nt: TGTGCCAGCGGCCGGGGGGGGGCGATAAACGAGCAGTACTTC
CDR3aa: CASGRGGAINEQYF

abundance: -
v_gene: TRBV5-4
j_gene: TRBJ2-2
d_gene: TRBD2
CDR3nt: TGTGCCAGCAGCTTGGCCTCTCTAGCGGGTCTCACCGGGGAGCTGTTTTTT
CDR3aa: CASSLASLAGLTGELFF

abundance: -
v_gene: TRBV7-2
j_gene: TRBJ1-4
d_gene: TRBD1
CDR3nt: TGTGCCAGCAGCTTCGGACAGGGTCGAGATGAAAAACTGTTTTTT
CDR3aa: CASSFGQGRDEKLFF

abundance: -
v_gene: TRBV5-6
j_gene: TRBJ2-7
d_gene: TRBD2
CDR3nt: TGTGCCAGCAGCTTGCGGCTAGCGGGGACCGAGCAGTACTTC
CDR3aa: CASSLRLAGTEQYF

abundance: few
v_gene: TRBV2
j_gene: TRBJ1-5
d_gene: -
CDR3nt: TGTGCCAGCAGTGAAAGGGGGACCCAGTGGCCCCAGCATTTT
CDR3aa: CASSERGTQWPQHF

abundance: -
v_gene: TRBV6-4
j_gene: TRBJ2-2
d_gene: -
CDR3nt: TGTGCCAGCAGTGACGACACCGGGGAGCTGTTTTTT
CDR3aa: CASSDDTGELFF

abundance: -
v_gene: TRBV4-2
j_gene: TRBJ1-1
d_gene: -
CDR3nt: TGTGCCAGCAGCCAAGAACCGGGTACGAACACTGAAGCTTTCTTT
CDR3aa: CASSQEPGTNTEAFF

abundance: -
v_gene: TRBV19
j_gene: TRBJ1-6
d_gene: -
CDR3nt: TGTGCCAGTAATTACCTAGACTCAAATTCACCCCTCCACTTT
CDR3aa: CASNYLDSNSPLHF

abundance: few
v_gene: TRBV29-1
j_gene: TRBJ1-1
d_gene: -
CDR3nt: TGCAGCGTGGAAGAGACGGTGAACACTGAAGCTTTCTTT
CDR3aa: CSVEETVNTEAFF

abundance: -
v_gene: TRBV28
j_gene: TRBJ2-5
d_gene: -
CDR3nt: TGTGCCAGCAGTTCCAAGAGGGAGACCCAGTACTTC
CDR3aa: CASSSKRETQYF

abundance: few
v_gene: TRBV30
j_gene: TRBJ1-1
d_gene: -
CDR3nt: TGTGCCTGGAACCGGGCCCGGGACACTGAAGCTTTCTTT
CDR3aa: CAWNRARDTEAFF

abundance: -
v_gene: TRBV7-8
j_gene: TRBJ2-1
d_gene: -
CDR3nt: TGTGCCAGCAGCGCCTATCGGGGGCCGGGTTATGAGCAGTTCTTC
CDR3aa: CASSAYRGPGYEQFF

abundance: once
v_gene: TRBV2
j_gene: TRBJ2-6
d_gene: -
CDR3nt: TGTGCCAGCGGGGCCTCTGGGGCCAACGTCCTGACTTTC
CDR3aa: CASGASGANVLTF

abundance: -
v_gene: TRBV19
j_gene: TRBJ1-2
d_gene: -
CDR3nt: TGTGCCAGTAGTATTGGGTCTGGCTACACCTTC
CDR3aa: CASSIGSGYTF

abundance: -
v_gene: TRBV7-9
j_gene: TRBJ1-6
d_gene: TRBD1
CDR3nt: TGTGCCAGCAGCTCGGGACAGAATTCACCCCTCCACTTT
CDR3aa: CASSSGQNSPLHF

abundance: -
v_gene: TRBV6-1
j_gene: TRBJ2-2
d_gene: -
CDR3nt: TGTGCCAGCAGGGCCAGCCCGAACACCGGGGAGCTGTTTTTT
CDR3aa: CASRASPNTGELFF

abundance: -
v_gene: TRBV18
j_gene: TRBJ1-6
d_gene: -
CDR3nt: TGTGCCAGCTCACCAGGGGCGAGAAATTCACCCCTCCACTTT
CDR3aa: CASSPGARNSPLHF

abundance: -
v_gene: TRBV9
j_gene: TRBJ2-1
d_gene: -
CDR3nt: TGTGCCAGCAGCGTAGACGGAGAGCAGTTCTTC
CDR3aa: CASSVDGEQFF

abundance: -
v_gene: TRBV4-2
j_gene: TRBJ2-3
d_gene: -
CDR3nt: TGTGCCAGCAGCCAAGGTCGGGGGTACGACACAGATACGCAGTATTTT
CDR3aa: CASSQGRGYDTDTQYF

abundance: -
v_gene: TRBV6-5
j_gene: TRBJ2-7
d_gene: -
CDR3nt: TGTGCCAGCAGAAAGGGGCGGAACTACGAGCAGTACTTC
CDR3aa: CASRKGRNYEQYF

abundance: -
v_gene: TRBV5-1
j_gene: TRBJ2-3
d_gene: TRBD1
CDR3nt: TGCGCCAGCAACCCGGGACAGAGCACAGATACGCAGTATTTT
CDR3aa: CASNPGQSTDTQYF

abundance: once
v_gene: TRBV6-5
j_gene: TRBJ2-1
d_gene: -
CDR3nt: TGTGCCAGCAGTTACGAGCTCACTGGTAAGGAGCAGTTCTTC
CDR3aa: CASSYELTGKEQFF

abundance: -
v_gene: TRBV9
j_gene: TRBJ2-3
d_gene: -
CDR3nt: TGTGCCAGCAGCGTAGAAGCAGATACGCAGTATTTT
CDR3aa: CASSVEADTQYF

abundance: -
v_gene: TRBV2
j_gene: TRBJ2-5
d_gene: TRBD2
CDR3nt: TGTGCCAGCAGTAGACTAGCGGGGGTATTAGAGACCCAGTACTTC
CDR3aa: CASSRLAGVLETQYF

abundance: -
v_gene: TRBV7-2
j_gene: TRBJ1-4
d_gene: -
CDR3nt: TGTGCCAGCAGCTCCCCCCCCTCGGATGAAAAACTGTTTTTT
CDR3aa: CASSSPPSDEKLFF

abundance: -
v_gene: TRBV11-2
j_gene: TRBJ1-2
d_gene: -
CDR3nt: TGTGCCAGCAGCTTAGATAGAGAGTCATCCGGCTACACCTTC
CDR3aa: CASSLDRESSGYTF

abundance: -
v_gene: TRBV5-4
j_gene: TRBJ2-3
d_gene: TRBD2
CDR3nt: TGTGCCAGCAGCTTGGCCGGCGGGGGGGCATATACGCAGTATTTT
CDR3aa: CASSLAGGGAYTQYF

abundance: -
v_gene: TRBV6-5
j_gene: TRBJ2-2
d_gene: TRBD1
CDR3nt: TGTGCCAGCAGCAAGGACAGGGGGCAGGCCGGGGAGCTGTTTTTT
CDR3aa: CASSKDRGQAGELFF

abundance: -
v_gene: TRBV2
j_gene: TRBJ1-1
d_gene: -
CDR3nt: TGTGCCAGCCTCCCCCAGAGAAACACTGAAGCTTTCTTT
CDR3aa: CASLPQRNTEAFF

abundance: -
v_gene: TRBV28
j_gene: TRBJ2-5
d_gene: -
CDR3nt: TGTGCCAGTAAGGTGGGGTCCGAAGAGACCCAGTACTTC
CDR3aa: CASKVGSEETQYF

abundance: few
v_gene: TRBV10-3
j_gene: TRBJ1-2
d_gene: TRBD1
CDR3nt: TGTGCCATCAGTTCACAGGGGGAGGGCTACACCTTC
CDR3aa: CAISSQGEGYTF

abundance: few
v_gene: TRBV5-4
j_gene: TRBJ1-2
d_gene: -
CDR3nt: TGTGCCAGCAGCTTCAGGGGACGATCCTATGGCTACACCTTC
CDR3aa: CASSFRGRSYGYTF

abundance: -
v_gene: TRBV18
j_gene: TRBJ2-3
d_gene: -
CDR3nt: TGTGCCAGCTCACCACCCTTTAGCATCACAGATACGCAGTATTTT
CDR3aa: CASSPPFSITDTQYF

abundance: once
v_gene: TRBV2
j_gene: TRBJ2-3
d_gene: -
CDR3nt: TGTGCCAGCAGTGAAGGCTGGCCCACAGATACGCAGTATTTT
CDR3aa: CASSEGWPTDTQYF

abundance: -
v_gene: TRBV6-4
j_gene: TRBJ1-5
d_gene: TRBD1
CDR3nt: TGTGCCAGCAGTGAAGGTCACAGGGGCCAGCCCCAGCATTTT
CDR3aa: CASSEGHRGQPQHF